This T cell receptor beta chain derives from a study of blood T cell repertoires in COVID-19. Generated by immunoSEQ multiplex PCR, the TCRdb table keeps only in-frame clones and is missing some. The sample lists tens of thousands of clones; 85% to 90% were seen once. Trimming took 8 bases from V and 1 from J; bases not matched to a gene: 2. The CDR3 is made up of 12 amino acids. Germline V gene sequence: CDR1 SQVTM, CDR2 ANQGSEA. The chain combines TRBV29-1 with TRBJ2-3; 8 positions agree with TRBD2. The sample consisted of peripheral blood. This sequence originates from a man aged 55 to 69 with acute or convalescent COVID-19. CDR3 protein: CSSAGGTDTQYF. CDR3 DNA sequence: TGCAGCTCAGCGGGGGGCACAGATACGCAGTATTTT.